A selection of T cell receptor beta chains follows, all from one sample in a study of cytomegalovirus exposure and HLA in healthy donors. TCRdb keeps only in-frame clones here, not all; method: immunoSEQ multiplex PCR. The sample holds tens of thousands of clones. Sequenced material: PBMCs. Source of these receptors: a man aged 50 to 59 in good health and CMV-seronegative. Both conserved end residues are part of each CDR3. Fields, in order: J gene, V gene, CDR3 protein.

TRBJ1-2,TRBV25-1,CASTTPGDYGYTF
TRBJ2-6,TRBV4-2,CASSRGLATGNSGANVLTF
TRBJ2-7,TRBV18,CASSPRFGQGNEQYF
TRBJ1-4,TRBV6-6,CASSHRTGGEKLFF
TRBJ1-5,TRBV29-1,CSVRQKTNQPQHF
TRBJ1-1,TRBV28,CASSLGTGGNTEAFF
TRBJ2-3,TRBV5-1,CASSLSFVVTDTQYF
TRBJ1-5,TRBV7-2,CASSLAGTPRVSYQPQHF
TRBJ1-2,TRBV19,CASRPDGISNYGYTF
TRBJ2-4,TRBV6-1,CASSGIQGAFAVRIQYF
TRBJ2-1,TRBV15,CATSAVRGAEYNEQFF
TRBJ1-6,TRBV27,CASSPTDRVVSPLHF
TRBJ1-6,TRBV7-9,CASSGAGGINSPLHF
TRBJ1-4,TRBV6-1,CASSGPSWGGEKLFF
TRBJ1-1,TRBV19,CASSIGGRLAFF
TRBJ1-6,TRBV4-2,CASSQEASRGDRSPLHF
TRBJ1-1,TRBV6-1,CASSNGQAGNTEAFF
TRBJ1-5,TRBV6-4,CASSVDRGPNQPQHF
TRBJ2-7,TRBV27,CASSFLAGHEQYF
TRBJ1-1,TRBV4-2,CASSQDDRGRLAFF
TRBJ1-5,TRBV7-9,CASSYQRNQPQHF
TRBJ1-5,TRBV28,CASSDLGTAYSNQPQHF
TRBJ1-2,TRBV7-3,CASSLIAGDYGYTF
TRBJ1-5,TRBV10-1,CASRESCAGNQPQHF
TRBJ2-3,TRBV10-1,CAKTTSGGCGDTQYF
TRBJ1-5,TRBV2,CASSRTGQSNQPQHF
TRBJ1-5,TRBV9,CASSVAGDYNQPQHF
TRBJ1-5,TRBV28,CASSSTGLGNQPQHF
TRBJ1-2,TRBV5-6,CASSLIQGEKVVTDYGYTF
TRBJ2-1,TRBV14,CASSQDLYNEQFF
TRBJ2-7,TRBV7-2,CASSLVYPGLALSYEQYF
TRBJ1-5,TRBV6-5,CASSYSRRDQPQHF
TRBJ1-3,TRBV6-5,CASSPYKNSGNTIYF
TRBJ2-1,TRBV19,CASSVAGSYNEQFF
TRBJ2-1,TRBV7-2,CASSFFNNEQFF
TRBJ1-5,TRBV19,CASSMGRGLEGPQHF
TRBJ2-1,TRBV18,CASSLSGTRSYNEQFF
TRBJ2-7,TRBV27,CASRTNRESSYEQYF
TRBJ1-1,TRBV7-9,CASSQGQGAITEAFF
TRBJ1-1,TRBV5-1,CASSPLPGQQNTEAFF
TRBJ1-2,TRBV11-2,CASSLGTGDGYTF
TRBJ2-5,TRBV15,CATSRDERETQYF
TRBJ2-7,TRBV7-6,CASSLPPGQLSYEQYF
TRBJ1-3,TRBV5-1,CASSLADSRSGNTIYF
TRBJ1-6,TRBV9,CASSYRTDNSPLHF
TRBJ2-7,TRBV10-3,CAIRDSAAYEQYF
TRBJ2-5,TRBV7-9,CASSSQGYQETQYF
TRBJ2-7,TRBV5-6,CAASRGQSPYEQYF
TRBJ1-1,TRBV5-1,CASSLGGQARAFF
TRBJ1-2,TRBV7-9,CASSQGLYGYTF
TRBJ2-7,TRBV6-6,CASSDRVSYEQYF
TRBJ1-5,TRBV6-6,CASSALQGAIQPQHF
TRBJ2-7,TRBV9,CASSVDGTAVYEQYF
TRBJ2-3,TRBV9,CASSPLAGSTDTQYF
TRBJ1-4,TRBV18,CASSLIGTSTTNEKLFF
TRBJ1-2,TRBV4-1,CASSQDAVAGGNGYTF
TRBJ1-2,TRBV13,CASSSGTGRIRGYTF
TRBJ1-2,TRBV19,CASSTPGSFWGYTF
TRBJ1-5,TRBV5-6,CASSLRGVEPQHF